These 25 T cell receptor beta chains were sequenced from one sample in a study of T-cell memory formation after mild COVID-19. In TCRdb, the 5' RACE reads were re-called with MiXCR into one record per CDR3 protein. The sample gives hundreds of thousands of distinct CDR3 sequences, about 15% of which show up once; 20% to 25% is in the top ten. The sample was PBMCs or a T cell subset sorted from them (not recorded which). The receptors shown here come from a man between 18 and 29 years old who had mild COVID-19 (a few samples of this study predate the infection). Cell type and time point are not known.

This sequence joins TRBV10-1 and TRBJ2-1, with D unresolved. The CDR3 is made up of 10 amino acids. Germline V lookup: CDR1 WNHNN, CDR2 SYGVQD (reference sequence). Trimming left V 7 bases short and J 13 bases short, with 11 bases between. CDR3 sequence (DNA): TGCGCCAGCATTCCGAGTTCTCAGTTCTTC. It yields the protein CASIPSSQFF.

The rearrangement links TRBV5-1 to TRBJ2-7; 9 bases line up with TRBD1. With V trimmed by 0 bases and J by 6 bases, 7 bases remained unmatched. This CDR3 contains 15 residues. Germline CDR1 and CDR2: SGHRS and YFSETQ. The CDR3 spells CASSLGLSTGGEQYV. CDR3 nucleotide sequence: TGCGCCAGCAGCTTGGGACTCTCGACAGGGGGCGAGCAGTACGTC.

This clonotype appeared a few times. The chain has TRBV25-1 and TRBJ1-2, with D uncertain. This CDR3 contains 13 residues. Trimming shortened V by 0 bases and J by 6 bases, and 8 bases separated the two germline ends. Germline CDR1 and CDR2: MGHDK and SYGVNS. In DNA form, the CDR3 reads TGTGCCAGCAGTGAATACACACAAGATGGCTACACCTTC. It encodes CASSEYTQDGYTF.

This clonotype was seen at least ten times. This CDR3 reads CASSLESPGQGIRGLYNSPLHF. The CDR3 DNA follows: TGCGCCAGCAGCTTGGAATCTCCAGGACAGGGGATTCGGGGCCTTTATAATTCACCCCTCCACTTT. The chain joins TRBV5-1 to TRBJ1-6; 9 bases agree with TRBD1. Germline V lookup: CDR1 SGHRS, CDR2 YFSETQ. J gave up 4 bases and V 0 bases, and 20 bases lay outside the gene matches. This CDR3 has 22 amino acids.

This clonotype was found a few times. V gene TRBV16 combines with J gene TRBJ1-1; no clear D gene. From germline, CDR1 is KGHSY and CDR2 FQNENV. Trimming shortened V by 1 base and J by 1 base, and 7 bases separated the two germline ends. This CDR3 has 14 residues. The CDR3 DNA sequence: TGTGCCAGCAGCCAATGGCGGGGGAACACTGAAGCTTTCTTT. As protein: CASSQWRGNTEAFF.

This chain joins TRBV5-4 and TRBJ1-2; possibly TRBD1 for D (6 bases). The CDR3 contains 13 residues. Trimming removed 4 bases at V and 8 bases at J, with 15 bases between. Germline V gene sequence: CDR1 SGHNT, CDR2 YYREEE (reference sequence). CDR3 nucleotides: TGTGCCAGCAGCCCTCTAGGGGGGCAAGGCTACACCTTC. Its protein product is CASSPLGGQGYTF.

This clonotype came up a few times. The chain carries TRBV5-1 and TRBJ2-5; D is perhaps TRBD1 or TRBD2 (5 bases each). This CDR3 spans 15 amino acids. The germline gives CDR1 SGHRS, CDR2 YFSETQ. With 0 bases removed from V and 1 base from J, the gap between germline ends came to 10 bases. The CDR3 is CASSLAVGAQETQYF. DNA of the CDR3: TGCGCCAGCAGCTTGGCCGTCGGGGCCCAAGAGACCCAGTACTTC.

The J gene is TRBJ2-1, the V gene TRBV29-1; D not resolved. Looked up from germline, CDR1 is SQVTM and CDR2 is ANQGSEA. This CDR3 comprises 13 residues. Trimming removed 3 bases from V and 7 bases from J, with 13 bases in between. The CDR3 reads CSVEVATWNEQFF. The CDR3 DNA reads as TGCAGCGTTGAGGTGGCCACTTGGAATGAGCAGTTCTTC.

This clonotype was seen repeatedly, ten times or more. V and J are TRBV19 and TRBJ2-3; no definite D call. Looked up from germline, CDR1 is LNHDA and CDR2 is SQIVND (reference sequence). This CDR3 contains 13 residues. Trimming cost V 4 bases and J 0 bases, with 5 bases left between them. The CDR3 region has the DNA TGTGCCAGTAGTAGGTCGAGCACAGATACGCAGTATTTT. This encodes CASSRSSTDTQYF.

The chain couples TRBV25-1 to TRBJ2-3, with D unclear. The CDR3 has 13 amino acids. Between the trimmed V and J ends, which lost 4 bases and 2 bases, there was a span of 7 bases. Germline CDR1 is MGHDK and CDR2 is SYGVNS. CDR3 DNA: TGTGCCAGCAGTGCTAACCCCACAGATACGCAGTATTTT. Translated, it gives CASSANPTDTQYF. Variable domain in full (rest from reference TRBV25-1 and TRBJ2-3): EADIYQTPRYLVIGTGKKITLECSQTMGHDKMYWYQQDPGMELHLIHYSYGVNSTEKGDLSSESTVSRIRTEHFPLTLESARPSHTSQYLCASSANPTDTQYFGPGTRLTVL.

In this sample, this clonotype turned up a few times. This rearrangement joins TRBV10-3 to TRBJ2-3; D is uncertain. Germline V gene data show CDR1 as ENHRY and CDR2 as SYGVKD. This CDR3 region has 15 residues. V dropped 8 bases and J dropped 6 bases, with 21 bases sitting between them. For the CDR3, the DNA is TGTGCCATCCTTTTGGGGTCGCCCCTCATGGATACGCAGTATTTT. This sequence encodes CAILLGSPLMDTQYF.

J is TRBJ2-7 and V is TRBV12-3 or TRBV12-4; D perhaps matches TRBD1 (6 bases). This CDR3 region has 14 residues. The germline V and J ends were trimmed by 5 bases and 2 bases, with 13 bases remaining between them. The chain's CDR3 is CASSRGGHAYEQYF. CDR3 sequence (DNA): TGTGCCAGCAGTCGAGGGGGTCACGCCTACGAGCAGTACTTC.

The chain uses TRBV28 and TRBJ1-5, with D tentatively TRBD1 (6 bases). CDR1 is MDHEN and CDR2 is SYDVKM in the germline V gene. The V gene lost 6 bases and the J gene lost 4 bases, with 22 bases spanning the gap. This CDR3 is 17 amino acids long. The CDR3 sequence is CASRPQGLRIANQPQHF. CDR3 nucleotides: TGTGCCAGCAGACCCCAGGGGCTCCGAATAGCGAATCAGCCCCAGCATTTT.

This clonotype has at least ten counts. CDR3 in amino acids: CSAGLYNEQFF. DNA for the CDR3: TGCAGCGCGGGACTCTACAATGAGCAGTTCTTC. V gene TRBV29-1 combines with J gene TRBJ2-1; tentative D call: TRBD2 (6 bases). CDR1 is SQVTM and CDR2 is ANQGSEA in the germline V gene. V was clipped by 7 bases and J by 3 bases, with 7 bases between them. The CDR3 loop spans 11 amino acids.

The CDR3 coding sequence is TGTGCCAGCAGAACCGGGACAGCCTCTGGGGCCAACGTCCTGACTTTC. Translating gives CASRTGTASGANVLTF. The chain employs TRBV12-3 or TRBV12-4 and TRBJ2-6; 7 bases line up with TRBD1. J was trimmed by 0 bases and V by 6 bases; bases with no gene match: 5. CDR3 length equals 16 residues.

This clonotype showed up just a few times. J is TRBJ2-1 and V is TRBV6-5; 10 bases match TRBD2. The V and J ends lost 7 bases and 5 bases, in that order; junction bases with no gene match: 5. This CDR3 contains 14 residues. In germline, CDR1 is MNHEY, CDR2 SVGAGI. CDR3 bases: TGTGCCAGCATGGAACTAGCGGGAAACAATGAGCAGTTCTTC. As protein: CASMELAGNNEQFF.

The CDR3 reads CASSLGTRLSYNEQFF. The DNA for the CDR3 is TGTGCCAGCAGCTTGGGGACCCGACTATCTTACAATGAGCAGTTCTTC. The V call is TRBV5-6, the J call TRBJ2-1; a possible D gene is TRBD2 (5 bases). In germline, CDR1 is SGHDT, CDR2 YYEEEE. The CDR3 sequence is 16 residues long. The V end lost 0 bases, the J end lost 4 bases, and 14 bases lay between the germline ends.

This clonotype was recorded a few times. The junction and the germline gene differ at one end; a read error may be behind it. This chain uses TRBV3-1 with TRBJ2-5; D remains unclear. Germline CDR1 LGHDT, CDR2 YNNKEL (reference sequence). The CDR3 consists of 11 residues. CDR3 nucleotides: TGTGCCAGCAGCCAGTCCCAGCTCCGTTCCTTC. This gives the protein CASSQSQLRSF.

At least ten counts were recorded for this clonotype. The rearrangement links TRBV7-8 to TRBJ2-1; 13 bases are shared with TRBD2. Trimming at V came to 4 bases and at J to 0 bases, leaving 6 bases not matched to a gene. This CDR3 has 18 residues. Germline-derived CDR1 and CDR2 are SGHVS and FQNEAQ. The CDR3 reads CASSSGLAGPSSYNEQFF. The DNA of the CDR3 is TGTGCCAGCAGCTCGGGACTAGCGGGGCCGAGCTCCTACAATGAGCAGTTCTTC.

This clonotype was counted ten times or more. This chain links TRBV7-8 with TRBJ1-5; no firm D call. Trimming pared 0 bases from V and 4 bases from J, leaving 7 bases between. The CDR3 runs 14 residues. Germline-derived CDR1 and CDR2 are SGHVS and FQNEAQ. The CDR3 sequence: CASSLARENQPQHF. The CDR3, as DNA: TGTGCCAGCAGCTTAGCCCGGGAGAATCAGCCCCAGCATTTT.

A few counts support this clonotype. The chain carries TRBV20-1 and TRBJ2-5; TRBD2 might be the D (5 bases). CDR1 and CDR2 (germline): DFQATT, SNEGSKA (reference sequence). V lost 6 bases, J lost 5 bases, and 19 bases lay in between. The CDR3 has 14 amino acids. The CDR3 bases are TGCAGTGCGAGACCCGGACTTATTCAGGAGACCCAGTACTTC. Amino acid sequence: CSARPGLIQETQYF.

This clonotype was detected a few times. The rearrangement uses TRBV7-2 and TRBJ1-2, with D possibly being TRBD1 (6 bases). The ends were cut back, 3 bases at V and 5 bases at J, with 10 bases in the middle. The CDR3 loop spans 13 amino acids. Germline lookup yields CDR1 SGHTA and CDR2 FQGNSA. The chain's CDR3 is CASSFKQGYGYTF. CDR3 coding DNA: TGTGCCAGCAGCTTCAAACAGGGATATGGCTACACCTTC.

The chain has TRBV10-2 and TRBJ2-3, with 7 bases identical to TRBD2. The J segment lost 4 bases and the V segment lost 3 bases, leaving 4 bases of the junction unmatched. Germline V gene sequence: CDR1 WSHSY, CDR2 SAAADI. This CDR3 comprises 14 residues. Written as DNA, the CDR3 is TGCGCCAGCAGTGAATCGGGGAGGGCAGATACGCAGTATTTT. This gives the protein CASSESGRADTQYF.

The chain uses TRBV20-1 and TRBJ1-5, with a possible D match to TRBD1 (5 bases). This CDR3 contains 11 residues. V was shortened by 5 bases and J by 15 bases, with 17 bases between the two germline ends. Germline CDR1 is DFQATT and CDR2 is SNEGSKA (reference sequence). CDR3 bases: TGCAGTGCTGGAGGGGAATTTCGAATGCATTTT. Its translation: CSAGGEFRMHF.

This clonotype was counted many times. The V and J genes are TRBV5-5 and TRBJ2-1; D call uncertain. The CDR3 is made up of 12 amino acids. The V and J ends lost 1 base and 8 bases respectively, with 7 bases between them. Germline values: CDR1 SGHKS, CDR2 YYEKEE (reference sequence). CDR3 protein: CASSLPLYEQFF. The CDR3 coding sequence is TGTGCCAGCAGCTTGCCTCTCTATGAGCAGTTCTTC.